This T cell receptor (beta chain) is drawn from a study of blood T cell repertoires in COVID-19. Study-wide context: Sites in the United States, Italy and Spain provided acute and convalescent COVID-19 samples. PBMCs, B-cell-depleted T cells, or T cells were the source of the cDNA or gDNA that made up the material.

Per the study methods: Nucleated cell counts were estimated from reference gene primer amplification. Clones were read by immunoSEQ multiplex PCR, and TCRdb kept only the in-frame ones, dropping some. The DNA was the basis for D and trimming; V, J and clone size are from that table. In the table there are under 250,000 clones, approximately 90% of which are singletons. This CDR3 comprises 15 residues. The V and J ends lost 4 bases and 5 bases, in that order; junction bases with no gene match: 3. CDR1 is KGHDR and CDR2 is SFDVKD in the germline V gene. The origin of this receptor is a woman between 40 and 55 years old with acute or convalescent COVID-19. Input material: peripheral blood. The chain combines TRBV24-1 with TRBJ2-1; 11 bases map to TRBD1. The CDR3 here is CATSDPGQGDNEQFF. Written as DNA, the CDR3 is TGTGCCACCAGTGACCCGGGACAGGGGGACAATGAGCAGTTCTTC.